The 30 T cell receptor beta chains below all came from one sample that was sequenced in a study of a mutant IDH1 vaccine in newly diagnosed glioma. Method: immunoSEQ multiplex PCR; TCRdb's copy keeps in-frame clones and lacks some. The data contain around 50,000 clones, over 75% of them singletons. These receptors' antigens are unknown. The time point is: week 5, during vaccination. Topical imiquimod accompanied each vaccine dose, which consisted of 300 ug of mutant IDH1 20-mer peptide. The sample here was PBMCs, taken from a glioma patient whose treatment included an IDH1 peptide vaccine. All receptors derive from a man aged 50-60 years with glioma.

This clone was counted a single time. This chain joins TRBV6-6 and TRBJ1-5; 10 nucleotides match TRBD1. After removal of 6 bases from V and 7 bases from J, the junction contained 6 bases not matched to a gene. Germline V gene data show CDR1 as MNHNY and CDR2 as SVGAGI (reference sequence). This CDR3 has 14 amino acids. The DNA of the CDR3 is TGTGCCAGCAGCCTCCGGGACAGGGGCCAGCCCCAGCATTTT. It is translated as CASSLRDRGQPQHF.

The chain joins TRBV7-9 to TRBJ2-5; D ambiguous. Between the trimmed V and J ends, which lost 5 bases and 7 bases, there was a span of 11 bases. Germline V gives CDR1 SEHNR, CDR2 FQNEAQ (reference sequence). The CDR3 has 12 amino acids. The CDR3 is CASSPDGATQYF. The CDR3 nucleotides are TGTGCCAGCAGCCCGGACGGCGCGACCCAGTACTTC.

The J gene is TRBJ1-4, the V gene TRBV30; D possibly corresponds to TRBD1 (5 bases). The V gene's germline CDR1 is GTSNPN and CDR2 SVGIG (reference sequence). Trimming removed 1 base from V and 6 bases from J, with 9 bases in between. The CDR3 runs to 13 residues. The chain's CDR3 is CAWSGDADEKLFF. The CDR3 coding sequence is TGTGCCTGGAGTGGGGACGCCGATGAAAAACTGTTTTTT.

The chain carries TRBV14 and TRBJ2-2, with D possibly TRBD1 on 6 matching bases. With 9 bases removed from V and 7 bases from J, the gap between germline ends came to 12 bases. This CDR3 is built from 12 residues. Germline V gives CDR1 SGHDN, CDR2 FVKESK. The CDR3 loop is CARVQGSGELFF. The CDR3, as DNA: TGTGCCAGGGTACAGGGTAGCGGGGAGCTGTTTTTT.

Points on this clone: A read error may produce the germline difference seen at one junction end. The chain carries TRBV5-1 and TRBJ1-1; D not resolved. Germline V gene sequence: CDR1 SGHRS, CDR2 YFSETQ. The CDR3 extends over 13 amino acids. The CDR3 DNA follows: TGCGCCAGCAGCTTAAGTACCCTCACTGGAGCTTTCTTT. It translates to CASSLSTLTGAFF.

The V call is TRBV6-4, the J call TRBJ2-3; D is unclear. The CDR3 runs 10 residues. V lost 10 bases to trimming and J lost 7 bases, with 9 bases between them. Per the germline V gene, CDR1 is MRHNA and CDR2 is SNTAGT. The CDR3 nucleotides are TGTGCCAACCGAATAAATACGCAGTATTTT. It encodes CANRINTQYF.

In this sample, this clone turned up once. This chain joins TRBV27 and TRBJ1-1; D remains ambiguous. Germline V CDR1 and CDR2: MNHEY, SMNVEV (reference sequence). The ends were cut back, 5 bases at V and 4 bases at J, with 14 bases in the middle. CDR3 length: 14 amino acids. In DNA, the CDR3 is TGTGCCAGCAGTCCGGGAGGGAGGATCACTGAAGCTTTCTTT. It yields the protein CASSPGGRITEAFF.

The gene calls are TRBV10-3 and TRBJ1-2, with TRBD1 as a possible D gene (5 bases). The CDR3 extends over 15 amino acids. Between the trimmed V and J ends, which lost 3 bases and 3 bases, there was a span of 14 bases. Germline CDR1 ENHRY, CDR2 SYGVKD. The CDR3 DNA follows: TGTGCCATCAGTGAAGGAAGGGGCGAATACTATGGCTACACCTTC. It encodes CAISEGRGEYYGYTF.

This chain uses TRBV30 with TRBJ1-1; D is unresolved. Trimming cost V 0 bases and J 4 bases, with 15 bases left between them. Germline CDR1 reads GTSNPN; CDR2 reads SVGIG (reference sequence). The length of the CDR3 is 15 residues. The CDR3, as DNA: TGTGCCTGGAGTGTAGAGGTCGCCCTGGGCACTGAAGCTTTCTTT. Translated, it gives CAWSVEVALGTEAFF.

This chain uses TRBV2 with TRBJ1-1; D ambiguous. Germline V gene data show CDR1 as SNHLY and CDR2 as FYNNEI. The V end was cut by 4 bases, the J end by 0 bases, with 6 bases between. This CDR3 comprises 13 residues. The CDR3 DNA reads as TGTGCCAGCAGTGCTGGCGTGAACACTGAAGCTTTCTTT. Its protein product is CASSAGVNTEAFF.

The rearrangement joins TRBV4-1 to TRBJ1-5; D call uncertain. Trimming cost V 0 bases and J 3 bases, with 15 bases left between them. The V gene's germline CDR1 is MGHRA and CDR2 YSYEKL. CDR3 length: 17 residues. CDR3 protein: CASSQDPGNFYNQPQHF. CDR3 nucleotide sequence: TGCGCCAGCAGCCAAGATCCCGGGAATTTCTACAATCAGCCCCAGCATTTT.

The chain is built from TRBV5-1 and TRBJ1-2; 10 bases agree with TRBD1. V lost 0 bases, J lost 10 bases, and 6 bases stayed unmatched. Per germline, CDR1 SGHRS and CDR2 YFSETQ. The CDR3 consists of 14 residues. CDR3 region: CASSLAGQGRSYTF. CDR3 DNA sequence: TGCGCCAGCAGCTTGGCGGGACAGGGGCGGTCCTACACCTTC.

The genes are TRBV19 and TRBJ1-6, with 7 positions matching TRBD1. V trimming: 5 bases; J trimming: 9 bases; junction bases outside the gene matches: 10. CDR3 length: 15 amino acids. Germline V lookup: CDR1 LNHDA, CDR2 SQIVND (reference sequence). CDR3 sequence reads: CASSPDRVKSSPLHF. For the CDR3, the DNA is TGTGCCAGTAGTCCTGACAGGGTAAAGTCTTCACCCCTCCACTTT.

This sequence joins TRBV7-2 and TRBJ2-2; D gene unclear. V was cut by 2 bases and J by 0 bases, with 7 bases left in between. CDR1 and CDR2 from the germline V gene are SGHTA and FQGNSA. CDR3 length: 15 amino acids. In nucleotides, the CDR3 is TGTGCCAGCAGCTTACGGAGCGCGAACACCGGGGAGCTGTTTTTT. As protein: CASSLRSANTGELFF.

Only a few counts were recorded for this clone. This rearrangement joins TRBV18 to TRBJ2-7; D is undetermined. Germline values: CDR1 KGHSH, CDR2 LQKENI. This CDR3 contains 12 residues. V was shortened by 2 bases and J by 4 bases, with 6 bases between the two germline ends. The chain's CDR3 is CASSPGAYEQYF. For the CDR3, the DNA is TGTGCCAGCTCACCAGGCGCGTACGAGCAGTACTTC.

The rearrangement links TRBV5-6 to TRBJ2-3; 8 bases match TRBD1. CDR3 length: 14 amino acids. V shed 4 bases and J 2 bases; nucleotides not matched to a gene: 3. Germline V CDR1 and CDR2: SGHDT, YYEEEE. The CDR3 region is CASSMGQVTDTQYF. In DNA, the CDR3 is TGTGCCAGCAGCATGGGACAGGTCACAGATACGCAGTATTTT.

The V and J genes are TRBV6-5 and TRBJ1-1; D possibly corresponds to TRBD1 (6 bases). This CDR3 contains 15 residues. Trimming stripped 4 bases from V and 0 bases from J, with 12 bases between. Germline-derived CDR1 and CDR2 are MNHEY and SVGAGI. CDR3 DNA: TGTGCCAGCAGTTTTCCGGGACACATGAACACTGAAGCTTTCTTT. It specifies CASSFPGHMNTEAFF.

The CDR3 region is CASSESGTNEKLFF. The CDR3 DNA sequence: TGTGCCAGCAGTGAATCGGGTACTAATGAAAAACTGTTTTTT. The rearrangement joins TRBV2 to TRBJ1-4; D gene uncertain. The CDR3 is 14 amino acids. Germline CDR1 reads SNHLY; CDR2 reads FYNNEI. Trimming removed 2 bases at V and 2 bases at J, with 6 bases between.

V gene TRBV11-3 combines with J gene TRBJ2-2; 9 bases fit TRBD1. The CDR3 has 14 residues. CDR1 is SGHNT, CDR2 YENEEA, per germline. V gave up 5 bases and J gave up 5 bases; unmatched junction bases: 3. Written as DNA, the CDR3 is TGTGCCAGCAGCCTCGGGACAGGGACCGGGGAGCTGTTTTTT. Residues: CASSLGTGTGELFF.

This rearrangement joins TRBV19 to TRBJ1-3; D unclear. The germline gives CDR1 LNHDA, CDR2 SQIVND (reference sequence). Trimming took off 7 bases at V and 2 bases at J, with 15 bases between the two ends. The CDR3 length is 15 residues. This CDR3 reads CASNKDPGAGNTIYF. The CDR3 DNA is TGTGCCAGTAATAAGGACCCCGGGGCTGGAAACACCATATATTTT.

This chain connects TRBV27 to TRBJ2-1, with TRBD1 matching 7 bases. Germline V gene data show CDR1 as MNHEY and CDR2 as SMNVEV (reference sequence). Trimming took 6 bases from V and 9 from J; bases not matched to a gene: 8. The CDR3 spans 13 residues. CDR3 nucleotides: TGTGCCAGCAGGGCCACAGGGGCTATTGAGCAGTTCTTC. As protein: CASRATGAIEQFF.

V and J are TRBV27 and TRBJ1-5; no reliable D call. Trimming removed 3 bases at V and 2 bases at J, with 11 bases between. Germline CDR1 and CDR2: MNHEY and SMNVEV (reference sequence). This CDR3 is built from 15 residues. For the CDR3, the DNA is TGTGCCAGCAGTTTGGACGCTAGGGGCAATCAGCCCCAGCATTTT. Translating gives CASSLDARGNQPQHF.

The chain combines TRBV9 with TRBJ1-3, with 8 bases that match TRBD1. The J segment lost 4 bases and the V segment lost 0 bases, leaving 3 bases of the junction unmatched. The germline V gene has CDR1 SGDLS and CDR2 YYNGEE. This CDR3 contains 15 residues. CDR3 nucleotides: TGTGCCAGCAGCGTAGGGACAGGGACCGGAAACACCATATATTTT. Its translation: CASSVGTGTGNTIYF.

This chain links TRBV9 with TRBJ1-1; D not certain. CDR1 SGDLS and CDR2 YYNGEE come from the germline V gene. Trimming took 4 bases from V and 11 from J, leaving 18 bases between them. The CDR3 runs 13 residues. Written as DNA, the CDR3 is TGTGCCAGCAGCCCGCTGGGAAAGTTGGTTGCTTTCTTT. This encodes CASSPLGKLVAFF.

The genes are TRBV4-1 and TRBJ1-2; 7 bases align to TRBD1. The CDR3 runs to 15 residues. Unmatched junction bases numbered 4, after V lost 2 bases and J lost 1 base. Germline assignment: CDR1 MGHRA and CDR2 YSYEKL. CDR3 residues: CASSQYTGDNYGYTF. CDR3 nucleotide sequence: TGCGCCAGCAGCCAATACACAGGGGATAACTATGGCTACACCTTC.

Only a few counts were recorded for this clone. J is TRBJ1-2 and V is TRBV4-3; D remains unclear. Germline V gene lookup returns CDR1 LGHNA and CDR2 YSLEER. Trimming removed 0 bases from V and 0 bases from J, with 8 bases in between. The CDR3 spans 15 residues. The CDR3 DNA is TGCGCCAGCAGCCAAGAGGCTACAGCTAACTATGGCTACACCTTC. Protein: CASSQEATANYGYTF.

This clone was detected only once. The chain employs TRBV29-1 and TRBJ2-5, with 9 positions matching TRBD1. Unmatched junction bases numbered 4, after V lost 0 bases and J lost 5 bases. Germline V CDR1 and CDR2: SQVTM, ANQGSEA. The CDR3 has 14 amino acids. In nucleotides, the CDR3 is TGCAGCGTTGAAGACCGGACAGGGGAGGAGACCCAGTACTTC. Protein: CSVEDRTGEETQYF.

The V gene is TRBV5-1, the J gene TRBJ2-2; D possibly matches TRBD1 or TRBD2 (5 bases each). The V end was cut by 4 bases, the J end by 6 bases, with 16 bases between. The CDR3 is 15 amino acids. CDR1 is SGHRS and CDR2 is YFSETQ in the germline V gene. This chain's CDR3 is CASSPSGSGAGELFF. DNA for the CDR3: TGCGCCAGCAGCCCATCAGGGTCCGGGGCCGGGGAGCTGTTTTTT. The full variable domain, its missing parts supplied by reference TRBV5-1 and TRBJ2-2, is KAGVTQTPRYLIKTRGQQVTLSCSPISGHRSVSWYQQTPGQGLQFLFEYFSETQRNKGNFPGRFSGRQFSNSRSEMNVSTLELGDSALYLCASSPSGSGAGELFFGEGSRLTVL.

This sequence joins TRBV7-2 and TRBJ2-3; 7 bases are a match to TRBD1. The V gene's germline CDR1 is SGHTA and CDR2 FQGNSA. V trimming: 4 bases; J trimming: 4 bases; junction bases outside the gene matches: 5. The CDR3 length is 14 residues. The CDR3 DNA is TGTGCCAGCAGCTCACAGGGGCTTTCAGATACGCAGTATTTT. Its protein is CASSSQGLSDTQYF.

This clone was seen just once. V and J are TRBV7-9 and TRBJ2-1; D is uncertain. The V end was cut by 3 bases, the J end by 3 bases, with 12 bases between. Per germline, CDR1 SEHNR and CDR2 FQNEAQ (reference sequence). The CDR3 covers 15 residues. Written as DNA, the CDR3 is TGTGCCAGCAGCTTTGTCGGCCAGCTCTACAATGAGCAGTTCTTC. This gives the protein CASSFVGQLYNEQFF.